This TCR beta chain derives from a study of blood T cells in healthy people across ages. Study observations and caveats: More naive CD4+ cells and higher diversity marked long-lived donors relative to aged donors.

Through a sample-barcoded 5' primer and a J-beta primer mix, a second PCR was run for roughly 7 to 12 cycles. A minimum of 2.5 million CDR3-containing paired-end reads was obtained for each sample. MiXCR, run by TCRdb on the 5' RACE reads, gives a single entry per CDR3 protein. The repertoire holds hundreds of thousands of distinct CDR3 sequences, with roughly 43% as singletons. No fewer than 5.5 micrograms of total RNA were isolated from every sample. CDR1 is DFQATT and CDR2 is SNEGSKA in the germline V gene (reference sequence). The CDR3 loop spans 13 amino acids. V was shortened by 7 bases and J by 2 bases, with 12 bases between the two germline ends. As concerns this clonotype: Antigen unknown.

The source material was blood. The receptor's source is a man aged 25 to 40 in good health. This chain links TRBV20-1 with TRBJ1-5; D call uncertain. CDR3 DNA: TGCAGTGTAGGAGGGAAAGGCAATCAGCCCCAGCATTTT. Translation: CSVGGKGNQPQHF.